This TCR beta chain appears in the sequencing data of a study of control samples from healthy donors and cancer patients. Measured with immunoSEQ multiplex PCR; TCRdb has only the in-frame clones, and not every one. The sample lists about 140,000 clones, 94% occurring once. CDR1 is MRHNA and CDR2 is SNTAGT in the germline V gene. The CDR3 sequence is 15 residues long. This clone showed up just once. V usage is TRBV6-4 and J usage is TRBJ1-1, with D tentatively TRBD1 (5 bases). The TCR was taken from a man in his forties in good health. The sample taken for sequencing was blood. The CDR3 protein is CASRGTGGEKTEAFF. The CDR3 nucleotides are TGTGCGTCCCGGGGGACGGGGGGAGAGAAAACTGAAGCTTTCTTT.